Listed here are 18 T cell receptor beta chains from one sample, sequenced in a study of blood T cell repertoires in COVID-19. Clones were read by immunoSEQ multiplex PCR, and TCRdb kept only the in-frame ones, dropping some. Among roughly 69,000 clones listed, around four fifths were seen once. Input material: peripheral blood. The receptor set was obtained from a man between 60 and 75 years old with COVID-19, enrolled during active disease.

This rearrangement joins TRBV6-5 to TRBJ1-2; D not resolved. Germline V gene lookup returns CDR1 MNHEY and CDR2 SVGAGI. Trimming removed 0 bases at V and 4 bases at J, with 12 bases between. The CDR3 is 15 amino acids. The DNA of the CDR3 is TGTGCCAGCAGTTACTCGGGCAGCCACGGCTATGGCTACACCTTC. Its translation: CASSYSGSHGYGYTF.

The chain links TRBV19 to TRBJ2-2; D may be TRBD2 (6 bases). From germline, CDR1 is LNHDA and CDR2 SQIVND (reference sequence). The CDR3 is made up of 14 amino acids. V was pared by 7 bases and J by 2 bases, with 11 bases between. CDR3 nucleotide sequence: TGTGCCAGTAAGGAGGGAGGAAACACCGGGGAGCTGTTTTTT. Amino acid sequence: CASKEGGNTGELFF.

This chain uses TRBV7-9 with TRBJ2-3, with TRBD2 identical over 7 bases. Germline V gene lookup returns CDR1 SEHNR and CDR2 FQNEAQ (reference sequence). The CDR3 consists of 14 residues. The trim removed 7 bases at V and 2 bases at J, leaving 6 bases unmatched. The CDR3 DNA sequence: TGTGCCAGCACCGGGGAGGGGTCCACAGATACGCAGTATTTT. It encodes CASTGEGSTDTQYF.

The CDR3 loop reads CASRGGQGDGYTF. CDR3 nucleotide sequence: TGTGCCAGCAGGGGGGGACAGGGTGATGGCTACACCTTC. This chain links TRBV6-5 with TRBJ1-2, with 9 bases matching TRBD1. CDR3 size: 13 residues. V shed 6 bases, J shed 6 bases, and the junction held 5 bases outside the gene matches. CDR1 MNHEY and CDR2 SVGAGI come from the germline V gene.

V is TRBV7-9 and J is TRBJ2-5, with 9 bases lining up with TRBD2. The CDR3 is made up of 15 amino acids. J was trimmed by 4 bases and V by 5 bases; bases with no gene match: 8. Germline CDR1 is SEHNR and CDR2 is FQNEAQ (reference sequence). This CDR3 is CASSPPRREGETQYF. Here the CDR3 DNA reads TGTGCCAGCAGCCCGCCCCGGCGGGAGGGAGAGACCCAGTACTTC.

The rearrangement uses TRBV10-3 and TRBJ2-5; D remains ambiguous. The CDR3 runs 13 residues. The germline V gene encodes CDR1 ENHRY and CDR2 SYGVKD. Trimming pared 3 bases from V and 0 bases from J, leaving 5 bases between. The CDR3 region has the DNA TGTGCCATCAGTGAAGAGTACCAAGAGACCCAGTACTTC. Translating gives CAISEEYQETQYF.

The chain links TRBV5-1 to TRBJ1-1; 12 positions match TRBD1. The CDR3 runs 17 residues. Germline V CDR1 and CDR2: SGHRS, YFSETQ. The ends lost 4 bases at V and 0 bases at J; junction bases unmatched: 7. The CDR3 DNA is TGCGCCAGCAGCCCCGGGACAGGGGGCATAATGAACACTGAAGCTTTCTTT. This sequence encodes CASSPGTGGIMNTEAFF.

This clone was seen only a few times. The chain combines TRBV5-5 with TRBJ2-1; D is perhaps TRBD2 (7 bases). V dropped 4 bases and J dropped 4 bases, with 15 bases sitting between them. Looked up from germline, CDR1 is SGHKS and CDR2 is YYEKEE (reference sequence). This CDR3 spans 15 amino acids. As DNA, the CDR3 is TGTGCCAGCAGCATGGGGGGCGGGGGATACAATGAGCAGTTCTTC. This sequence encodes CASSMGGGGYNEQFF.

Concerning this clone: Sequence at one end of the junction differs from germline and may be a read error. The chain has TRBV2 and TRBJ2-3; D uncertain. CDR3 length equals 12 residues. Germline CDR1 is SNHLY and CDR2 is FYNNEI. In nucleotides, the CDR3 is TGTGCCAGCAGGGAAGTAACAGATACGCAGTATTTT. Amino acid sequence: CASREVTDTQYF.

Written as DNA, the CDR3 is TGTGCCAGCAGTTTGGCAGGGGGCGGCACTGAAGCTTTCTTT. Translating gives CASSLAGGGTEAFF. This chain joins TRBV28 and TRBJ1-1; 8 positions agree with TRBD1. Germline CDR1 reads MDHEN; CDR2 reads SYDVKM. V lost 3 bases and J lost 4; bases outside the gene matches: 4. This CDR3 has 14 amino acids. The entire variable domain, with the rest obtained from reference TRBV28 and TRBJ1-1, is as follows: DVKVTQSSRYLVKRTGEKVFLECVQDMDHENMFWYRQDPGLGLRLIYFSYDVKMKEKGDIPEGYSVSREKKERFSLILESASTNQTSMYLCASSLAGGGTEAFFGQGTRLTVV.

The CDR3 is CASSSPRTSGRAGDEQYF. In nucleotides, the CDR3 is TGTGCCAGCAGCTCCCCTCGGACTAGCGGGAGGGCCGGGGACGAGCAGTACTTC. V and J are TRBV28 and TRBJ2-7; 15 positions agree with TRBD2. Germline V gene data show CDR1 as MDHEN and CDR2 as SYDVKM. This CDR3 is 18 amino acids long. J lost 5 bases, V lost 6 bases, and 14 bases had no gene match.

The rearrangement joins TRBV12-5 to TRBJ2-7; possibly TRBD1 for D (5 bases). Germline CDR1 is LGHNT and CDR2 is FRNRAP. This CDR3 is 14 amino acids long. Trimming cost V 2 bases and J 4 bases, with 12 bases left between them. The CDR3 DNA reads TGTGCTAGTGGTTTGAGGGGTATAAGGTACGAGCAGTACTTC. The encoded protein is CASGLRGIRYEQYF.

This clone was seen more than once but under ten times. The CDR3 region is CASSSGQGELFF. CDR3 bases: TGTGCCAGCAGCTCTGGACAGGGGGAGCTGTTTTTT. The genes are TRBV7-9 and TRBJ2-2; D perhaps matches TRBD1 (6 bases). V dropped 4 bases and J dropped 8 bases, with 8 bases sitting between them. The germline CDR1 and CDR2 sequences are SEHNR and FQNEAQ (reference sequence). CDR3 length: 12 residues.

The V and J genes are TRBV2 and TRBJ2-4, with 9 positions matching TRBD1. The germline V gene encodes CDR1 SNHLY and CDR2 FYNNEI. CDR3 size: 11 residues. V lost 10 bases, J lost 9 bases, and 4 bases stayed unmatched. The CDR3 loop reads CANRQGGIQYF. For the CDR3, the DNA is TGTGCCAACCGACAGGGGGGCATTCAGTACTTC.

In its sample, this clone was seen a few times. The V call is TRBV7-3, the J call TRBJ2-3; D perhaps matches TRBD1 (5 bases). V lost 2 bases to trimming and J lost 2 bases, with 11 bases between them. Germline assignment: CDR1 SGHTA and CDR2 FQGTGA. This CDR3 has 15 residues. As DNA, the CDR3 is TGTGCCAGCAGCTTAGACAGTGTCACCACAGATACGCAGTATTTT. It is translated as CASSLDSVTTDTQYF.

The chain is built from TRBV29-1 and TRBJ2-3; D is possibly TRBD2 (6 bases). The V gene's germline CDR1 is SQVTM and CDR2 ANQGSEA. Trimming left V 4 bases short and J 3 bases short, with 14 bases between. The CDR3 covers 14 residues. CDR3 region: CSVVRDGGTDTQYF. The CDR3, as DNA: TGCAGCGTTGTGAGGGATGGGGGGACAGATACGCAGTATTTT.

The chain has TRBV5-1 and TRBJ1-6, with unresolved D. The CDR3 is 16 residues long. Trimming pared 4 bases from V and 0 bases from J, leaving 11 bases between. Germline assignment: CDR1 SGHRS and CDR2 YFSETQ. CDR3 region: CASSPGGLSYNSPLHF. In DNA, the CDR3 is TGCGCCAGCAGCCCGGGAGGACTCTCCTATAATTCACCCCTCCACTTT.

Only a few counts were recorded for this clone. The genes are TRBV2 and TRBJ1-1; TRBD1 might be the D (6 bases). CDR3 size: 13 residues. V was cut by 7 bases and J by 4 bases, with 13 bases left in between. Germline assignment: CDR1 SNHLY and CDR2 FYNNEI. The CDR3 DNA reads TGTGCCAGCACCCAAGGGGGGGGCACTGAAGCTTTCTTT. Residues: CASTQGGGTEAFF. The full variable domain, in which reference TRBV2 and TRBJ1-1 provide the parts outside the CDR3, is EPEVTQTPSHQVTQMGQEVILRCVPISNHLYFYWYRQILGQKVEFLVSFYNNEISEKSEIFDDQFSVERPDGSNFTLKIRSTKLEDSAMYFCASTQGGGTEAFFGQGTRLTVV.